This is a list of T cell receptor beta chains from one sample in a study of blood T cell repertoires in COVID-19. Using immunoSEQ multiplex PCR, the repertoire was profiled, and TCRdb retains in-frame clones only, with some absent. The data show roughly 66,000 clones, with roughly nine tenths seen just once and approximately 7.9% held by the top ten. Sequenced: peripheral blood. Receptors were obtained from a human donor in a cohort sampled during active COVID-19. Each CDR3 is given with its conserved first and last residue. The D gene is left open where the match is weak. Clone size appears in some rows only: once, few, many, or a class for an expanded clone.

CASSPADRGFTDTQYF,TGTGCCAGCAGTCCCGCTGACAGGGGCTTCACAGATACGCAGTATTTT,16,NA,TRBJ2-3,TRBV28,TRBD1
CASSGLAGGPLGDTQYF,TGTGCCAGCAGCGGACTAGCGGGGGGGCCTTTGGGAGATACGCAGTATTTT,17,NA,TRBJ2-3,TRBV7-2,TRBD2
CASSQDFRGADYGYTF,TGCGCCAGCAGCCAAGATTTTAGAGGAGCTGACTATGGCTACACCTTC,16,NA,TRBJ1-2,TRBV4-3,NA
CASTLTGGSGYGYTF,TGTGCCAGCACACTGACAGGGGGAAGCGGCTATGGCTACACCTTC,15,NA,TRBJ1-2,TRBV27,TRBD1
CASSVGQGGYEQYF,TGTGCCAGCAGCGTAGGACAGGGGGGCTACGAGCAGTACTTC,14,NA,TRBJ2-7,TRBV9,TRBD1
CATSRNREQETQYF,TGTGCCACCAGCAGGAACAGGGAGCAAGAGACCCAGTACTTC,14,NA,TRBJ2-5,TRBV15,NA
CASSLATLTGGEQFF,TGTGCCAGCAGCTTGGCCACGCTCACGGGGGGTGAGCAGTTCTTC,15,once,TRBJ2-1,TRBV5-4,TRBD2
CASSPSGGETGYTF,TGTGCCAGCAGCCCATCGGGGGGGGAGACTGGCTACACCTTC,14,NA,TRBJ1-2,TRBV7-9,NA
CASSPGTGSYEQYF,TGTGCCAGCAGCCCCGGGACAGGGAGCTACGAGCAGTACTTC,14,NA,TRBJ2-7,TRBV7-6,TRBD1
CASSLAGNNGYTF,TGTGCCAGCAGCTTGGCAGGGAATAATGGCTACACCTTC,13,few,TRBJ1-2,TRBV7-9,NA